These 22 T cell receptor beta chains were sequenced from one sample in a study of blood T cell dynamics during melanoma immunotherapy. Generated by immunoSEQ multiplex PCR, the TCRdb table keeps only in-frame clones and is missing some. The table has fewer than 8,000 clones, roughly 86% seen once; the top ten hold about 14%. Time point of the sample: week 3, after first cycle of checkpoint inhibitor. This sample comprised blood, obtained from a patient treated with checkpoint blockade. The receptors here all came from a human donor with melanoma.

The chain recombines TRBV5-4 with TRBJ1-2; D is undetermined. V shed 4 bases and J shed 4 bases, with 8 bases lying between them. CDR1 is SGHNT and CDR2 is YYREEE in the germline V gene (reference sequence). The CDR3 has 12 amino acids. The CDR3 DNA sequence: TGTGCCAGCAGCCAAGATGCCTATGGCTACACCTTC. As protein: CASSQDAYGYTF.

A word on this clone: One junction end does not reproduce the germline sequence, and a read error may be involved. The V call is TRBV5-1, the J call TRBJ2-7; 10 nucleotides match TRBD1. This CDR3 comprises 15 residues. The germline V gene encodes CDR1 SGHRS and CDR2 YFSETQ. This chain's CDR3 is CASSIRGQGAYEQYF. The CDR3 DNA follows: TGTGCCAGCAGCATCCGAGGACAGGGGGCCTACGAGCAGTACTTC.

The CDR3 coding sequence is TGTGCCACCAGCCGCCTGGGGGAGGGGGCAGGTAATGAAAAACTGTTTTTT. It translates to CATSRLGEGAGNEKLFF. The chain carries TRBV15 and TRBJ1-4; 7 positions match TRBD1. J gave up 4 bases and V 5 bases, and 13 bases lay outside the gene matches. The germline V gene has CDR1 LNHNV and CDR2 YYDKDF (reference sequence). The CDR3 extends over 17 amino acids. Supplemented by reference TRBV15 and TRBJ1-4, the full variable domain reads DAMVIQNPRYQVTQFGKPVTLSCSQTLNHNVMYWYQQKSSQAPKLLFHYYDKDFNNEADTPDNFQSRRPNTSFCFLDIRSPGLGDTAMYLCATSRLGEGAGNEKLFFGSGTQLSVL.

V and J are TRBV7-8 and TRBJ2-2, with D perhaps matching TRBD1 (8 bases). The germline V gene encodes CDR1 SGHVS and CDR2 FQNEAQ. The CDR3 totals 16 residues. Trimming left V 1 base short and J 5 bases short, with 14 bases between. CDR3 in DNA: TGTGCCAGCAGCTTAGGTTACAGGGGGGGAACCGGGGAGCTGTTTTTT. Translation: CASSLGYRGGTGELFF.

The chain employs TRBV10-3 and TRBJ1-1; the D is unclear. Germline V gene lookup returns CDR1 ENHRY and CDR2 SYGVKD. This CDR3 spans 13 amino acids. V was shortened by 3 bases and J by 1 base, with 6 bases between the two germline ends. CDR3 amino acids: CAISDSRNTEAFF. CDR3 coding DNA: TGTGCCATCAGTGATTCGAGGAACACTGAAGCTTTCTTT.

The gene calls are TRBV7-6 and TRBJ2-3; no firm D call. The length of the CDR3 is 15 residues. Trimming took 0 bases from V and 2 from J, leaving 9 bases between them. CDR1 and CDR2 from the germline V gene are SGHVS and FNYEAQ. The CDR3 sequence: CASSLAYGATDTQYF. In nucleotides, the CDR3 is TGTGCCAGCAGCTTAGCTTACGGAGCCACAGATACGCAGTATTTT.

The V call is TRBV6-5, the J call TRBJ2-5, with D possibly being TRBD2 (5 bases). Trimming removed 4 bases at V and 5 bases at J, with 14 bases between. CDR1 is MNHEY, CDR2 SVGAGI, per germline. This CDR3 is 14 amino acids long. CDR3 residues: CASSSRAGAETQYF. For the CDR3, the DNA is TGTGCCAGCAGTTCTAGGGCGGGTGCCGAGACCCAGTACTTC.

The chain recombines TRBV30 with TRBJ1-6; D possibly corresponds to TRBD1 (6 bases). Trimming took 4 bases from V and 10 from J, leaving 14 bases between them. The CDR3 is 13 amino acids. Germline V gene data show CDR1 as GTSNPN and CDR2 as SVGIG (reference sequence). CDR3 loop: CAWNGDRRSPLHF. In DNA form, the CDR3 reads TGTGCCTGGAATGGAGACAGGAGGTCACCCCTCCACTTT.

The chain carries TRBV30 and TRBJ2-3; 10 bases fit TRBD2. V dropped 2 bases and J dropped 2; count of bases not matched to a gene: 7. The CDR3 totals 16 residues. Germline CDR1 GTSNPN, CDR2 SVGIG (reference sequence). The CDR3 reads CAWSLLLAGDTDTQYF. The CDR3 DNA reads TGTGCCTGGAGTTTACTTCTAGCGGGGGACACAGATACGCAGTATTTT.

This clone was picked up one time. V gene TRBV6-6 combines with J gene TRBJ1-2, with TRBD1 identical over 8 bases. The CDR3 extends over 13 amino acids. Germline V CDR1 and CDR2: MNHNY, SVGAGI (reference sequence). V was clipped by 2 bases and J by 6 bases; unmatched bases: 2. The CDR3 nucleotides read TGTGCCAGCAGTTACCTGACAGGGGATGGCTACACCTTC. It encodes CASSYLTGDGYTF.

This chain connects TRBV19 to TRBJ2-2; D is ambiguous. This CDR3 comprises 13 residues. The germline CDR1 and CDR2 sequences are LNHDA and SQIVND (reference sequence). V dropped 3 bases and J dropped 5 bases, with 7 bases sitting between them. CDR3 amino acids: CASSIRQTGELFF. The CDR3 bases are TGTGCCAGTAGTATTCGGCAAACCGGGGAGCTGTTTTTT. The complete variable domain, with remaining parts taken from reference TRBV19 and TRBJ2-2, reads DGGITQSPKYLFRKEGQNVTLSCEQNLNHDAMYWYRQDPGQGLRLIYYSQIVNDFQKGDIAEGYSVSREKKESFPLTVTSAQKNPTAFYLCASSIRQTGELFFGEGSRLTVL.

The chain carries TRBV10-2 and TRBJ1-2; TRBD1 matches 9 bases. Germline V gene data show CDR1 as WSHSY and CDR2 as SAAADI. The CDR3 has 15 residues. With 8 bases clipped from V and 0 bases from J, the junction kept 7 bases outside the gene matches. This CDR3 reads CASGSGTGPNYGYTF. CDR3 DNA sequence: TGCGCCAGCGGATCCGGGACAGGGCCTAACTATGGCTACACCTTC.

In its sample, this clone was seen a few times. The V gene is TRBV11-2, the J gene TRBJ1-4; D is unresolved. The CDR3 runs 14 residues. CDR1 and CDR2 from the germline V gene are SGHAT and FQNNGV. V was pared by 5 bases and J by 7 bases, with 14 bases between. In nucleotides, the CDR3 is TGTGCCAGCAGCCTAGTTAGCTGGGGTGAAAAACTGTTTTTT. Protein: CASSLVSWGEKLFF.

This chain uses TRBV5-6 with TRBJ2-7, with D perhaps being TRBD1 or TRBD2 (6 bases each). The CDR3 is 15 residues long. CDR1 and CDR2 from the germline V gene are SGHDT and YYEEEE. Between the trimmed V and J ends, which lost 6 bases and 6 bases, there was a span of 22 bases. CDR3 coding DNA: TGTGCCAGCATGGGGGCCGGGGGCTCGGGGTTCGAGCAGTACTTC. Translated, it gives CASMGAGGSGFEQYF.

This clone was observed a handful of times. The chain employs TRBV7-2 and TRBJ1-5; no definite D call. Germline V gene data show CDR1 as SGHTA and CDR2 as FQGNSA. There are 13 residues in the CDR3. Trimming cost V 1 base and J 6 bases, with 7 bases left between them. This chain's CDR3 is CASSLGLGQPQHF. For the CDR3, the DNA is TGTGCCAGCAGCTTAGGATTAGGTCAGCCCCAGCATTTT.

The genes are TRBV6-5 and TRBJ2-1; 8 nucleotides line up with TRBD1. J was trimmed by 7 bases and V by 4 bases; bases with no gene match: 12. This CDR3 contains 16 residues. Germline V lookup: CDR1 MNHEY, CDR2 SVGAGI. In nucleotides, the CDR3 is TGTGCCAGCAGTTCCCCCCGGCAGGGGGCAGATAATGAGCAGTTCTTC. The encoded protein is CASSSPRQGADNEQFF.

This clone was detected only a few times. CDR3 nucleotides: TGTGCCAGCAGCCCCTCTAGCGGGGGGTACGAGCAGTACTTC. Translated, it gives CASSPSSGGYEQYF. The chain has TRBV4-2 and TRBJ2-7, with 11 bases fitting TRBD2. This CDR3 spans 14 amino acids. Germline values: CDR1 LGHNA, CDR2 YNFKEQ. V lost 4 bases, J lost 4 bases, and 3 bases stayed unmatched.

The chain is built from TRBV7-9 and TRBJ1-2, with 8 bases matching TRBD1. Germline assignment: CDR1 SEHNR and CDR2 FQNEAQ (reference sequence). V was clipped by 3 bases and J by 8 bases; unmatched bases: 5. The CDR3 covers 13 residues. The CDR3 is CASSFRQGKGYTF. CDR3 coding DNA: TGTGCCAGCAGCTTCCGACAGGGGAAGGGCTACACCTTC.

The CDR3 region is CASSVGGQGNGEQYF. The CDR3 bases are TGCGCCAGCAGTGTCGGAGGACAGGGGAATGGGGAGCAGTACTTC. The chain employs TRBV5-1 and TRBJ2-7; 9 bases match TRBD1. The V gene end was trimmed by 5 bases and the J gene end by 7 bases; junction bases not matched to a gene: 13. The CDR3 is 15 residues long. CDR1 SGHRS and CDR2 YFSETQ come from the germline V gene.

The genes are TRBV19 and TRBJ1-4; D gene unclear. The germline gives CDR1 LNHDA, CDR2 SQIVND (reference sequence). The V end was cut by 5 bases, the J end by 14 bases, with 12 bases between. The CDR3 loop spans 11 amino acids. Written as DNA, the CDR3 is TGTGCCAGTAGTCCCGGGATGGTCCTGTTTTTT. Translated, it gives CASSPGMVLFF. Full variable domain (rest looked up from reference TRBV19 and TRBJ1-4): DGGITQSPKYLFRKEGQNVTLSCEQNLNHDAMYWYRQDPGQGLRLIYYSQIVNDFQKGDIAEGYSVSREKKESFPLTVTSAQKNPTAFYLCASSPGMVLFFGSGTQLSVL.

This chain links TRBV9 with TRBJ1-5; D is ambiguous. With 0 bases removed from V and 7 bases from J, the gap between germline ends came to 11 bases. Germline assignment: CDR1 SGDLS and CDR2 YYNGEE. The length of the CDR3 is 14 residues. Here the CDR3 reads CASSVDSSVQPQHF. The CDR3 DNA reads TGTGCCAGCAGCGTAGACAGTTCTGTCCAGCCCCAGCATTTT.

This chain links TRBV4-2 with TRBJ1-5; 8 nucleotides align to TRBD1. The CDR3 is 16 residues long. Losses at the gene ends were 1 base for V and 6 bases for J; bases not matched to a gene: 8. Germline V lookup: CDR1 LGHNA, CDR2 YNFKEQ. The CDR3 DNA reads TGTGCCAGCAGCCAAGCCCTGGACAGGGTTGCTCAGCCCCAGCATTTT. Its protein is CASSQALDRVAQPQHF.